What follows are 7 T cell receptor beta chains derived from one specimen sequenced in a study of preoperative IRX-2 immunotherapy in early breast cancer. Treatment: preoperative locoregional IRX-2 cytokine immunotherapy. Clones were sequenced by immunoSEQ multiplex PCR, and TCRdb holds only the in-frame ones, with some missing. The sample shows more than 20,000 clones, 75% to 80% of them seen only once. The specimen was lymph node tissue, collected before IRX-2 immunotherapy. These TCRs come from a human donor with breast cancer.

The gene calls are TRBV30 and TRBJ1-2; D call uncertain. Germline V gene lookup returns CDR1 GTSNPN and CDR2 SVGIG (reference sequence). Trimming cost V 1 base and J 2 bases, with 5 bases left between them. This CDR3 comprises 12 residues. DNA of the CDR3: TGTGCCTGGAGTGGGGGAAACTATGGCTACACCTTC. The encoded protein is CAWSGGNYGYTF.

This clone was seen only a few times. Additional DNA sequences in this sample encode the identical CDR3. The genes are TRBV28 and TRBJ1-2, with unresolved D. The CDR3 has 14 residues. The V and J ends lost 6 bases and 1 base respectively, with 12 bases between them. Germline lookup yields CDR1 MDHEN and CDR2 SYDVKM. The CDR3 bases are TGTGCCAGCAGCTCCAGCCCGCTTAACTATGGCTACACCTTC. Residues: CASSSSPLNYGYTF.

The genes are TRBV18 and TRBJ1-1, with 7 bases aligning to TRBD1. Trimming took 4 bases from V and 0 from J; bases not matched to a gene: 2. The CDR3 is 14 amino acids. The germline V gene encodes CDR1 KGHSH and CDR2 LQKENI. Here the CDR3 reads CASSQGQLNTEAFF. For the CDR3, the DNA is TGTGCCAGCTCACAGGGACAGCTGAACACTGAAGCTTTCTTT. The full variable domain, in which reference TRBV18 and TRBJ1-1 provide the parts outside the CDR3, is NAGVMQNPRHLVRRRGQEARLRCSPMKGHSHVYWYRQLPEEGLKFMVYLQKENIIDESGMPKERFSAEFPKEGPSILRIQQVVRGDSAAYFCASSQGQLNTEAFFGQGTRLTVV.

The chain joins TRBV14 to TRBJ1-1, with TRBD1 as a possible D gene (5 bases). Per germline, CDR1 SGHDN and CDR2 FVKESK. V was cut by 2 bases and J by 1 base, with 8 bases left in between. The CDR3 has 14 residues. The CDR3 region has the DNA TGTGCCAGCAGCCAACGGGACGGGAACACTGAAGCTTTCTTT. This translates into CASSQRDGNTEAFF.

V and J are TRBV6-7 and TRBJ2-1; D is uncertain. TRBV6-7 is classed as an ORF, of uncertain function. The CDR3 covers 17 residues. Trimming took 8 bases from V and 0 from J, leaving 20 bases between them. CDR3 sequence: CASGEELTKRSYNEQFF. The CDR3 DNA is TGTGCCAGCGGAGAGGAACTCACAAAACGCTCCTACAATGAGCAGTTCTTC.

The CDR3 loop reads CASSSGGGINYGYTF. The CDR3 DNA is TGTGCCAGCAGCTCCGGAGGGGGCATAAACTATGGCTACACCTTC. The chain couples TRBV11-3 to TRBJ1-2, with 7 bases matching TRBD1. The CDR3 covers 15 residues. Germline V gene sequence: CDR1 SGHNT, CDR2 YENEEA. V was pared by 4 bases and J by 2 bases, with 7 bases of the junction left unmatched.

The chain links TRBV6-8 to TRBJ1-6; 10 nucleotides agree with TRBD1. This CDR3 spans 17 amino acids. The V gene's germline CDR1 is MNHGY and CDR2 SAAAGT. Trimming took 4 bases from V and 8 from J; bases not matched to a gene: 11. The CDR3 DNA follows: TGTGCCAGCAGTTGGGGAGACAGGGGGCGCAGAGATTCACCCCTCCACTTT. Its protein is CASSWGDRGRRDSPLHF.